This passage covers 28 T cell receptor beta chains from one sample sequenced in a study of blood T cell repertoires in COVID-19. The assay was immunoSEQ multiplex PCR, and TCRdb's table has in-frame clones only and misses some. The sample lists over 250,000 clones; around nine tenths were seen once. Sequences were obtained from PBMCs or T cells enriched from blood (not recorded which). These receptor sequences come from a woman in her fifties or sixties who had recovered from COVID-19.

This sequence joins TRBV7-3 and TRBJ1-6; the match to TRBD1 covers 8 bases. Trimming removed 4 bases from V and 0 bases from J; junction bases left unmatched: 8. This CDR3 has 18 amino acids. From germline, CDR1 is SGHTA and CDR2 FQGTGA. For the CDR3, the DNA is TGTGCCAGCAGCTCCGACAGGGGCCGGAGCTCCTATAATTCACCCCTCCACTTT. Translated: CASSSDRGRSSYNSPLHF.

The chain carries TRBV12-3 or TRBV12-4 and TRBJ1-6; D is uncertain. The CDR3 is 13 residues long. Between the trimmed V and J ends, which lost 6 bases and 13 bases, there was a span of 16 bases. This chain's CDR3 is CASSTEVGGPLHF. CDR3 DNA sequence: TGTGCCAGCAGCACGGAGGTCGGCGGGCCCCTCCACTTT.

The CDR3 coding sequence is TGCGCCAGCAGACTCACCGGGGAGCTGTTTTTT. It codes for CASRLTGELFF. This rearrangement joins TRBV5-1 to TRBJ2-2; no clear D. Trimming left V 5 bases short and J 4 bases short, with 3 bases between. The germline gives CDR1 SGHRS, CDR2 YFSETQ. The CDR3 contains 11 residues.

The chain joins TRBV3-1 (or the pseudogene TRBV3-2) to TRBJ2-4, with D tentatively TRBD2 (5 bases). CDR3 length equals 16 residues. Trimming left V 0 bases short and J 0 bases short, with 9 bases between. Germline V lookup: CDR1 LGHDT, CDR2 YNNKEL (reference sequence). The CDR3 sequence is CASSQDGGIAKNIQYF. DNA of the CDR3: TGTGCCAGCAGCCAAGATGGAGGTATAGCCAAAAACATTCAGTACTTC.

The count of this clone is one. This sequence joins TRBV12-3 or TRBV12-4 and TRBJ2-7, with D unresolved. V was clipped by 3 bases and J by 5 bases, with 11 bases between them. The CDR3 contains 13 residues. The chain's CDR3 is CASSFRTVHEQYF. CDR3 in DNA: TGTGCCAGCAGTTTCCGAACGGTCCACGAGCAGTACTTC.

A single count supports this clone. The CDR3 here is CASSYGGEGTEYGYTF. Written as DNA, the CDR3 is TGTGCCAGCAGTTACGGCGGGGAGGGGACGGAGTATGGCTACACCTTC. The chain has TRBV6-5 and TRBJ1-2, with a tentative D call TRBD1 (5 bases). V shed 2 bases and J shed 5 bases, with 18 bases lying between them. The CDR3 has 16 residues. Germline V CDR1 and CDR2: MNHEY, SVGAGI.

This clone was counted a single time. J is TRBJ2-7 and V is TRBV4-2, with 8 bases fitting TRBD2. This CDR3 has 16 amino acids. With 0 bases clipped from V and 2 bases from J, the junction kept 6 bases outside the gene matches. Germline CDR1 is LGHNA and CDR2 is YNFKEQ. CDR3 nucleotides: TGTGCCAGCAGCCAAGAAGGGCGGGGGGCTACCTACGAGCAGTACTTC. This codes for CASSQEGRGATYEQYF.

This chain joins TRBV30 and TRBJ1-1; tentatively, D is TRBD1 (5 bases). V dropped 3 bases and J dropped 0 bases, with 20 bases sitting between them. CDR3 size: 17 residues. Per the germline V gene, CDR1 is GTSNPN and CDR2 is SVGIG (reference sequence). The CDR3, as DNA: TGTGCCTGGAGCCGGGACGGGTGGGACTTCGTGAACACTGAAGCTTTCTTT. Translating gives CAWSRDGWDFVNTEAFF. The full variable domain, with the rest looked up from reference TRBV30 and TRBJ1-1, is SQTIHQWPATLVQPVGSPLSLECTVEGTSNPNLYWYRQAAGRGLQLLFYSVGIGQISSEVPQNLSASRPQDRQFILSSKKLLLSDSGFYLCAWSRDGWDFVNTEAFFGQGTRLTVV.

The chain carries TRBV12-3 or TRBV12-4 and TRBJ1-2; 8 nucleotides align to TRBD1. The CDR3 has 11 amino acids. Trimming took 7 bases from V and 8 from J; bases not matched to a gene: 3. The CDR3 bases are TGTGCCAGCACTCACAGGGGGGGCTACACCTTC. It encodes CASTHRGGYTF.

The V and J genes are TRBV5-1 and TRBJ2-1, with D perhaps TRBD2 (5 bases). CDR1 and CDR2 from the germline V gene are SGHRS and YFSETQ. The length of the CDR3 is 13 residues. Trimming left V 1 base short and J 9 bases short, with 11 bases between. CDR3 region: CASSLMRVGEQFF. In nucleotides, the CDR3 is TGCGCCAGCAGCTTGATGAGGGTAGGTGAGCAGTTCTTC.

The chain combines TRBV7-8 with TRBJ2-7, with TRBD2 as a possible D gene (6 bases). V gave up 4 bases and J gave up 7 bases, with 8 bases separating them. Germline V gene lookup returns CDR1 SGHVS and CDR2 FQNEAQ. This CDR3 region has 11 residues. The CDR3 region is CASSSGGEQYF. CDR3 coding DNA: TGTGCCAGCAGCTCTGGGGGGGAGCAGTACTTC. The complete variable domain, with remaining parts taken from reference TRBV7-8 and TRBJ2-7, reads GAGVSQSPRYKVAKRGQDVALRCDPISGHVSLFWYQQALGQGPEFLTYFQNEAQLDKSGLPSDRFFAERPEGSVSTLKIQRTQQEDSAVYLCASSSGGEQYFGPGTRLTVT.

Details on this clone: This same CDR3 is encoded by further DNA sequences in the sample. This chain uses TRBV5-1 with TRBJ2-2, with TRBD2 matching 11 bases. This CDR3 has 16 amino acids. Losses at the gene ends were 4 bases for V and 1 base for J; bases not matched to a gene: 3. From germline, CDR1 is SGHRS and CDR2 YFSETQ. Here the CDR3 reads CASSLGTSGNTGELFF. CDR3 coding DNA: TGCGCCAGCAGCCTTGGGACTAGCGGGAACACCGGGGAGCTGTTTTTT. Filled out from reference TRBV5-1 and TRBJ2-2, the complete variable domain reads KAGVTQTPRYLIKTRGQQVTLSCSPISGHRSVSWYQQTPGQGLQFLFEYFSETQRNKGNFPGRFSGRQFSNSRSEMNVSTLELGDSALYLCASSLGTSGNTGELFFGEGSRLTVL.

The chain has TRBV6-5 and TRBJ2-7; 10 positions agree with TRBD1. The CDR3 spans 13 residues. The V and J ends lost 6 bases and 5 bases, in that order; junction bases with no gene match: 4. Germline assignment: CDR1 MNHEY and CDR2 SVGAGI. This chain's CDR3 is CASSDRGLDEQYF. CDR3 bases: TGTGCCAGCAGCGACAGGGGGCTGGACGAGCAGTACTTC.

The CDR3 region has the DNA TGTGCCAGCAGCCTTTACAGGGACGGTCAGCCCCAGCATTTT. It codes for CASSLYRDGQPQHF. The J gene is TRBJ1-5, the V gene TRBV7-2; a possible D gene is TRBD1 (6 bases). The CDR3 runs to 14 residues. Germline assignment: CDR1 SGHTA and CDR2 FQGNSA. V was cut by 5 bases and J by 6 bases, with 14 bases left in between. The full variable domain, with the rest looked up from reference TRBV7-2 and TRBJ1-5, is GAGVSQSPSNKVTEKGKDVELRCDPISGHTALYWYRQSLGQGLEFLIYFQGNSAPDKSGLPSDRFSAERTGGSVSTLTIQRTQQEDSAVYLCASSLYRDGQPQHFGDGTRLSIL.

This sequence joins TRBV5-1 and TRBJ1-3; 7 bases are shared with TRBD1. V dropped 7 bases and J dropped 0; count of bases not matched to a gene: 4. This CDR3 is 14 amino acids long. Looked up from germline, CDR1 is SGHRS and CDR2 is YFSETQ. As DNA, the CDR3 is TGCGCCAGCGCGGACAGGACCTCTGGAAACACCATATATTTT. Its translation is CASADRTSGNTIYF.

Here the CDR3 DNA reads TGTGCCAGCAGTGTACACTCCGGGGTTCGGGGAAACACCATATATTTT. It translates to CASSVHSGVRGNTIYF. V gene TRBV6-1 combines with J gene TRBJ1-3; D call uncertain. The germline V gene has CDR1 MNHNS and CDR2 SASEGT. There are 16 residues in the CDR3. Trimming removed 4 bases at V and 4 bases at J, with 17 bases between.

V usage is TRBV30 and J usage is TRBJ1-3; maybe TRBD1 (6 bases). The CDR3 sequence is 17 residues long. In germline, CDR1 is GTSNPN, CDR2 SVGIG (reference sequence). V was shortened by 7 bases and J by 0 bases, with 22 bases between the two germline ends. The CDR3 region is CALTGPKPEFSGNTIYF. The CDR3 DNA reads TGTGCCTTGACAGGCCCAAAGCCGGAATTCTCTGGAAACACCATATATTTT.

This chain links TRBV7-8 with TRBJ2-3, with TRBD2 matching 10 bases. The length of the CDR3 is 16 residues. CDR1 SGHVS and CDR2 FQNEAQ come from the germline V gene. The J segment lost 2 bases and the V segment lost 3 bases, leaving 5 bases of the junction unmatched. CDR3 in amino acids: CASSLVSGGPTDTQYF. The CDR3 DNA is TGTGCCAGCAGCTTGGTTAGCGGGGGGCCCACAGATACGCAGTATTTT.

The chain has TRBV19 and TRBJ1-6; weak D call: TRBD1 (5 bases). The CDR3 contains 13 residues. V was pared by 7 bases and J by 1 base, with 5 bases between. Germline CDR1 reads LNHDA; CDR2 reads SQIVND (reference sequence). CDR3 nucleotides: TGTGCCAGTACAGGGTCCTATAATTCACCCCTCCACTTT. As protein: CASTGSYNSPLHF.

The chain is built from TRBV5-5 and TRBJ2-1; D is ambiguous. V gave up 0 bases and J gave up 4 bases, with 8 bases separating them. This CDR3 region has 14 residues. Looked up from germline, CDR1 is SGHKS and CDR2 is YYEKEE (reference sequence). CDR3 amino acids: CASSLETLYNEQFF. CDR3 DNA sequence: TGTGCCAGCAGCTTGGAGACACTTTACAATGAGCAGTTCTTC.

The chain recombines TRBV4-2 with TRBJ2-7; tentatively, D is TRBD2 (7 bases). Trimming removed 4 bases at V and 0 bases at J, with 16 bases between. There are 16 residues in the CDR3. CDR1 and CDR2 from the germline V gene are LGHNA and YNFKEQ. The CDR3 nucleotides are TGTGCCAGCAGCCCCCTTGGCGGGGGCCTCTCCTACGAGCAGTACTTC. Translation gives CASSPLGGGLSYEQYF.

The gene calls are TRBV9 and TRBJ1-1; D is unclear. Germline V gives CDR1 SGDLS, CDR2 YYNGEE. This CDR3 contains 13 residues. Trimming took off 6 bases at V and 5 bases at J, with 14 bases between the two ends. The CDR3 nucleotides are TGTGCCAGCAATAGGGAGGGATGGACTGAAGCTTTCTTT. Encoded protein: CASNREGWTEAFF.

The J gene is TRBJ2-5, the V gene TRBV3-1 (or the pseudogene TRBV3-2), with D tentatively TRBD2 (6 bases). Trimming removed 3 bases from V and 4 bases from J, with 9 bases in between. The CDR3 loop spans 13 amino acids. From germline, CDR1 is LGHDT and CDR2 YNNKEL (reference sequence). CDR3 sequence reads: CASSQISGETQYF. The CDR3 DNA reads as TGTGCCAGCAGCCAGATTAGCGGAGAGACCCAGTACTTC.

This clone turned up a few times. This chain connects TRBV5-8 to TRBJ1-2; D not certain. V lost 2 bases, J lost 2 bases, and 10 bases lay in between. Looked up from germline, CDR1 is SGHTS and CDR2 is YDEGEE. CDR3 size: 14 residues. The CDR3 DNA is TGTGCCAGCAGCTTCTTGCAGCGAAACTATGGCTACACCTTC. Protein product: CASSFLQRNYGYTF.

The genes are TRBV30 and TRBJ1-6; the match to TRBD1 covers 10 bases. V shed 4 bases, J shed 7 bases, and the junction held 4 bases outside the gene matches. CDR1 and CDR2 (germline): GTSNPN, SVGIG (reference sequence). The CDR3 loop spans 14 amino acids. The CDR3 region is CAWMVTGGNSPLHF. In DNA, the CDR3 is TGTGCCTGGATGGTGACAGGGGGCAATTCACCCCTCCACTTT.

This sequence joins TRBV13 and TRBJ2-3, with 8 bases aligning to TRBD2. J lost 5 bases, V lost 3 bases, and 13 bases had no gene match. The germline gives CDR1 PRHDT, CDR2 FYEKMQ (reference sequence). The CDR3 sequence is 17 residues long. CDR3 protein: CASSLRVAGLPGDTQYF. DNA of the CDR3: TGTGCCAGCAGCTTGAGGGTAGCGGGGCTCCCCGGAGATACGCAGTATTTT. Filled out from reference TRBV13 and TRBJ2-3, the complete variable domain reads AAGVIQSPRHLIKEKRETATLKCYPIPRHDTVYWYQQGPGQDPQFLISFYEKMQSDKGSIPDRFSAQQFSDYHSELNMSSLELGDSALYFCASSLRVAGLPGDTQYFGPGTRLTVL.

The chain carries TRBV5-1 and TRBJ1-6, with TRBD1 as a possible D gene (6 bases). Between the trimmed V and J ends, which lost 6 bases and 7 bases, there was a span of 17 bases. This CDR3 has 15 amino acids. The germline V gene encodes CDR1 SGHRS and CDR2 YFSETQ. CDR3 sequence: CASTQLGAGNSPLHF. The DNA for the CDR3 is TGCGCCAGCACCCAGTTGGGGGCCGGGAATTCACCCCTCCACTTT.

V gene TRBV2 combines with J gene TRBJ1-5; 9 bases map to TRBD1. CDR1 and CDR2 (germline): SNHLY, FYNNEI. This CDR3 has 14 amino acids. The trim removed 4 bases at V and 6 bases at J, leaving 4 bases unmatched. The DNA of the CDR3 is TGTGCCAGCAGTGGGGACAGGGCGGTTCAGCCCCAGCATTTT. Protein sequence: CASSGDRAVQPQHF.